The rows below give T cell receptor beta chains drawn from one sample of a study of human CD8 memory T cell subsets. Reprocessing the 5' RACE reads, TCRdb reports a single entry for every CDR3 protein and omits DNA. This repertoire comprises roughly 18,000 distinct CDR3 sequences; its ten largest clones make up roughly 5%. The sequencing sample was made of CD8+ T cells from PBMCs. The receptors originated from a human donor in good health. Each CDR3 is given with its conserved first and last residue. Only part of the rows carry a size: once, few, many, or a class if the clone is expanded.

>TRBJ2-7|-|TRBV7-9
CASSLALGGDRGFHEQYF
>TRBJ2-5|medium-sized|TRBV7-9
CASSGRGTGRIETQYF
>TRBJ2-7|-|TRBV20-1
CSASDRGLDEQYF
>TRBJ2-7|-|TRBV4-1
CASSWGDLGEQYF
>TRBJ2-1|-|TRBV2
CASSGLAGHEQFF
>TRBJ2-7|-|TRBV28
CASRTSGRALDEQYF
>TRBJ2-3|medium-sized|TRBV29-1
CSVVALGFVDTQYF
>TRBJ2-1|-|TRBV6-2/TRBV6-3
CASSYQGSYNEQFF
>TRBJ2-1|-|TRBV25-1
CASQPDTSSYNEQFF
>TRBJ1-6|-|TRBV20-1
CSAEDGTDYNSPLHF
>TRBJ1-1|-|TRBV19
CASSMNSMNTEAFF
>TRBJ2-3|medium-sized|TRBV7-9
CASASGRTDTQYF
>TRBJ2-1|-|TRBV27
CASSPIGDEQFF
>TRBJ2-7|-|TRBV7-9
CASTPPHSYEQYF
>TRBJ2-1|-|TRBV7-9
CASSPTGQEQFF
>TRBJ2-1|-|TRBV5-1
CASSLRDPGQWEQFF
>TRBJ1-1|-|TRBV2
CASSETGGTEAFF